Shown below are 18 T cell receptor beta chains from a single sample sequenced in a study of control samples from healthy donors and cancer patients. Libraries were prepared by immunoSEQ multiplex PCR; TCRdb keeps only in-frame clonotypes and omits some of them. The sample has 230,000 or so clones, roughly 94% seen once. The sample consisted of blood. These receptors all come from a man in his fifties in good health.

V usage is TRBV5-1 and J usage is TRBJ1-1; D unresolved. CDR1 and CDR2 (germline): SGHRS, YFSETQ. The CDR3 length is 16 residues. The V end was cut by 0 bases, the J end by 1 base, with 13 bases between. CDR3 DNA sequence: TGCGCCAGCAGCTTGGGAACTTTACGGTGGAACACTGAAGCTTTCTTT. Residues: CASSLGTLRWNTEAFF.

This chain connects TRBV4-1 to TRBJ2-7; 10 bases fit TRBD1. The ends lost 0 bases at V and 4 bases at J; junction bases unmatched: 3. This CDR3 contains 15 residues. From germline, CDR1 is MGHRA and CDR2 YSYEKL. The CDR3 spells CASSQDRTGGYEQYF. DNA of the CDR3: TGCGCCAGCAGCCAAGATCGGACAGGGGGATACGAGCAGTACTTC.

This clone was found once. The J gene is TRBJ2-1, the V gene TRBV3-1 (or the pseudogene TRBV3-2); no clear D. From germline, CDR1 is LGHDT and CDR2 YNNKEL (reference sequence). This CDR3 region has 14 residues. The V end lost 3 bases, the J end lost 3 bases, and 9 bases lay between the germline ends. The CDR3 bases are TGTGCCAGCAGCCATTTCGGCGACTACAATGAGCAGTTCTTC. The encoded protein is CASSHFGDYNEQFF.

This sequence joins TRBV6-1 and TRBJ1-5, with a possible D match to TRBD1 (6 bases). CDR3 length: 14 residues. Germline V gives CDR1 MNHNS, CDR2 SASEGT. V dropped 0 bases and J dropped 5 bases, with 8 bases sitting between them. The CDR3 nucleotides read TGTGCCAGCAGTGAAGCCGGGGGCGATCAGCCCCAGCATTTT. Translation gives CASSEAGGDQPQHF.

J is TRBJ1-5 and V is TRBV7-9, with D tentatively TRBD1 (5 bases). Looked up from germline, CDR1 is SEHNR and CDR2 is FQNEAQ (reference sequence). The germline V and J ends were trimmed by 1 base and 10 bases, with 11 bases remaining between them. This CDR3 region has 13 residues. The CDR3 reads CASSLEGNHPQHF. CDR3 DNA sequence: TGTGCCAGCAGCTTAGAGGGGAACCATCCCCAGCATTTT.

The CDR3 region is CASSTHPGSGGYNEQFF. CDR3 nucleotide sequence: TGTGCCAGCAGCACTCACCCGGGGAGCGGGGGATACAATGAGCAGTTCTTC. The chain couples TRBV5-5 to TRBJ2-1, with 8 nucleotides matching TRBD2. V trimming: 4 bases; J trimming: 4 bases; junction bases outside the gene matches: 13. This CDR3 has 17 residues. Germline V lookup: CDR1 SGHKS, CDR2 YYEKEE (reference sequence). Supplemented by reference TRBV5-5 and TRBJ2-1, the full variable domain reads DAGVTQSPTHLIKTRGQQVTLRCSPISGHKSVSWYQQVLGQGPQFIFQYYEKEERGRGNFPDRFSARQFPNYSSELNVNALLLGDSALYLCASSTHPGSGGYNEQFFGPGTRLTVL.

V and J are TRBV28 and TRBJ1-6, with D unresolved. The CDR3 spans 12 residues. V gave up 6 bases and J gave up 10 bases, with 10 bases separating them. Germline lookup yields CDR1 MDHEN and CDR2 SYDVKM. The CDR3 region is CASSSTNSPLHF. CDR3 bases: TGTGCCAGCAGCTCAACGAACTCACCCCTCCACTTT.

The chain employs TRBV6-2 or TRBV6-3 and TRBJ1-1, with D hard to call. The CDR3 extends over 15 amino acids. V lost 2 bases to trimming and J lost 1 base, with 11 bases between them. Germline V lookup: CDR1 MNHEY, CDR2 SVGEGT. The CDR3 coding sequence is TGTGCCAGCAGTTACAGGCAACAACGGAACACTGAAGCTTTCTTT. Its translation is CASSYRQQRNTEAFF.

The CDR3 reads CASKTGASYEQYF. As DNA, the CDR3 is TGTGCCAGCAAGACAGGGGCGTCCTACGAGCAGTACTTC. This rearrangement joins TRBV2 to TRBJ2-7; 8 nucleotides line up with TRBD1. The germline gives CDR1 SNHLY, CDR2 FYNNEI. V trimming: 7 bases; J trimming: 1 base; junction bases outside the gene matches: 3. This CDR3 comprises 13 residues.

This chain uses TRBV30 with TRBJ1-5; possible D gene TRBD1, 6 bases. The CDR3 has 16 residues. V was pared by 2 bases and J by 7 bases, with 21 bases between. Germline loops: CDR1 GTSNPN, CDR2 SVGIG (reference sequence). The CDR3 DNA reads as TGTGCCTGGAGTCCTTCCAGGGGTCTGGAAAAGCAGCCCCAGCATTTT. Protein: CAWSPSRGLEKQPQHF.

V gene TRBV28 combines with J gene TRBJ2-3; D unclear. Between the trimmed V and J ends, which lost 2 bases and 4 bases, there was a span of 7 bases. This CDR3 comprises 13 residues. Germline CDR1 is MDHEN and CDR2 is SYDVKM. CDR3 sequence: CASSLPVPDTQYF. The CDR3 coding sequence is TGTGCCAGCAGTTTACCGGTGCCAGATACGCAGTATTTT.

On this clone itself: Other DNA sequences within the sample encode an identical CDR3. The gene calls are TRBV5-1 and TRBJ1-1; D perhaps matches TRBD1 (5 bases). With 3 bases removed from V and 4 bases from J, the gap between germline ends came to 10 bases. The CDR3 is 13 amino acids. From germline, CDR1 is SGHRS and CDR2 YFSETQ. CDR3 loop: CASSSLGGTEAFF. Written as DNA, the CDR3 is TGCGCCAGCAGCTCCTTGGGGGGCACTGAAGCTTTCTTT.

For the CDR3, the DNA is TGTGCCAGCAGTCCAACAGGGAGAGTGGATGAAAAACTGTTTTTT. This gives the protein CASSPTGRVDEKLFF. The rearrangement joins TRBV7-3 to TRBJ1-4; TRBD1 might be the D (6 bases). The CDR3 spans 15 residues. In germline, CDR1 is SGHTA, CDR2 FQGTGA. V lost 6 bases and J 6 bases, leaving 17 bases between the germline ends.

The rearrangement uses TRBV6-1 and TRBJ2-2, with 7 positions matching TRBD1. CDR1 and CDR2 from the germline V gene are MNHNS and SASEGT. This CDR3 is built from 16 residues. V lost 2 bases, J lost 2 bases, and 5 bases stayed unmatched. CDR3 nucleotides: TGTGCCAGCAGTGAACAGGGACAGACTAACACCGGGGAGCTGTTTTTT. This translates into CASSEQGQTNTGELFF.

This chain joins TRBV29-1 and TRBJ1-4; D is undetermined. CDR1 is SQVTM, CDR2 ANQGSEA, per germline. The CDR3 contains 12 residues. The V end was cut by 6 bases, the J end by 6 bases, with 11 bases between. The CDR3 DNA follows: TGCAGCGTGGAGGATGGAGATGAAAAACTGTTTTTT. Protein: CSVEDGDEKLFF.

The chain uses TRBV11-3 and TRBJ2-7; 9 nucleotides line up with TRBD2. Trimming removed 0 bases from V and 5 bases from J; junction bases left unmatched: 8. The CDR3 is 16 amino acids. Germline V gene sequence: CDR1 SGHNT, CDR2 YENEEA. The CDR3 DNA sequence: TGTGCCAGCAGCTTAGACCCAAGCGGGGGGCTCGACGAGCAGTACTTC. It yields the protein CASSLDPSGGLDEQYF.

The chain links TRBV27 to TRBJ2-1, with 13 nucleotides matching TRBD2. Losses at the gene ends were 6 bases for V and 7 bases for J; bases not matched to a gene: 9. The V gene's germline CDR1 is MNHEY and CDR2 SMNVEV (reference sequence). This CDR3 spans 16 amino acids. CDR3 sequence (DNA): TGTGCCAGCAGCCGCCCCGGACTAGCGGGGGTTAATGAGCAGTTCTTC. It encodes CASSRPGLAGVNEQFF.

This rearrangement joins TRBV2 to TRBJ1-3; weak D call: TRBD1 (5 bases). The CDR3 is 14 residues long. The germline V gene encodes CDR1 SNHLY and CDR2 FYNNEI. V lost 3 bases to trimming and J lost 3 bases, with 9 bases between them. The DNA for the CDR3 is TGTGCCAGCAGTGAGGGGGGTGTTGGAAACACCATATATTTT. Its protein product is CASSEGGVGNTIYF.